The 14 T cell receptor beta chains given below trace back to one sample, sequenced in a study of T-cell reconstitution after alpha-beta-depleted transplantation in children. Unique molecular identifiers were used to barcode this TCRbeta library. From the PCR reads, TCRdb called clonotypes with MiXCR, one entry per CDR3 protein. The table records 500,000 to 600,000 distinct CDR3 sequences, about 16% of them present only once. Source: PBMCs from the stem cell graft donor, taken from the stem cell graft. The receptors here all came from a human donor who donated a stem cell graft to a child with acute lymphoblastic leukemia.

This sequence joins TRBV29-1 and TRBJ1-6, with D maybe TRBD1 (5 bases). CDR3 length: 14 residues. Trimming removed 4 bases at V and 8 bases at J, with 15 bases between. Germline CDR1 is SQVTM and CDR2 is ANQGSEA. CDR3 in DNA: TGCAGCGTTGGTGATGGGACTCTTGATTCACCCCTCCACTTT. Its protein is CSVGDGTLDSPLHF.

DNA of the CDR3: TGTGCCAGCAGTTTAAGCGGGGGACCGGGAGGTCACTCCACCTTC. It codes for CASSLSGGPGGHSTF. The chain links TRBV6-5 to TRBJ1-2; TRBD1 is a possible D gene (5 bases). The length of the CDR3 is 15 residues. The germline gives CDR1 MNHEY, CDR2 SVGAGI. V was shortened by 4 bases and J by 13 bases, with 25 bases between the two germline ends.

This clonotype has only a few counts. The chain is built from TRBV5-6 and TRBJ2-7, with a weak D call TRBD2 (6 bases). The V end lost 3 bases, the J end lost 1 base, and 11 bases lay between the germline ends. CDR3 length: 14 amino acids. The V gene's germline CDR1 is SGHDT and CDR2 YYEEEE. The CDR3 DNA reads TGTGCCAGCAGCTCCGGGACTCCATCCTACGAGCAGTACTTC. It is translated as CASSSGTPSYEQYF.

Only a few counts were recorded for this clonotype. The chain employs TRBV5-1 and TRBJ1-5, with D perhaps matching TRBD1 (5 bases). V lost 4 bases and J 7 bases, leaving 12 bases between the germline ends. This CDR3 contains 13 residues. Germline-derived CDR1 and CDR2 are SGHRS and YFSETQ. As DNA, the CDR3 is TGCGCCAGCAGCGTAGGGGCACGGCAGCCCCAGCATTTT. Protein: CASSVGARQPQHF.

V gene TRBV7-6 combines with J gene TRBJ2-5; D tentatively reads TRBD1 or TRBD2 (5 bases each). The V end lost 5 bases, the J end lost 4 bases, and 14 bases lay between the germline ends. The CDR3 runs to 14 residues. The germline V gene has CDR1 SGHVS and CDR2 FNYEAQ. The CDR3 nucleotides are TGTGCCAGCAGCCGAGGGGCAGGTGCAGAGACCCAGTACTTC. This translates into CASSRGAGAETQYF.

The rearrangement uses TRBV29-1 and TRBJ2-7; TRBD2 agrees at 11 bases. CDR3 length: 15 residues. J was trimmed by 0 bases and V by 7 bases; bases with no gene match: 8. The germline V gene has CDR1 SQVTM and CDR2 ANQGSEA. As DNA, the CDR3 is TGCAGCGCCGATGGACTAGCGGGCAGCTCCTACGAGCAGTACTTC. Its translation: CSADGLAGSSYEQYF.

The chain employs TRBV27 and TRBJ2-3; 9 bases match TRBD1. The CDR3 contains 15 residues. The junction had 5 bases not matched to a gene; V was cut back by 3 bases and J by 4 bases. The germline V gene encodes CDR1 MNHEY and CDR2 SMNVEV (reference sequence). The CDR3 DNA reads TGTGCCAGCAGTTTCGGGACAGGGTCCCCAGATACGCAGTATTTT. Translating it yields CASSFGTGSPDTQYF.

This clonotype was observed a handful of times. In DNA form, the CDR3 reads TGTGCCAGCAGTGAAGCGTGGGGAAACGCCGAAAAACTGTTTTTT. It encodes CASSEAWGNAEKLFF. V and J are TRBV6-1 and TRBJ1-4; D is unclear. The CDR3 runs to 15 residues. Germline lookup yields CDR1 MNHNS and CDR2 SASEGT. V gave up 0 bases and J gave up 8 bases, with 13 bases separating them.

This clonotype was seen at least ten times. V usage is TRBV9 and J usage is TRBJ2-3; D call uncertain. The V end lost 4 bases, the J end lost 1 base, and 7 bases lay between the germline ends. The CDR3 extends over 13 amino acids. Germline lookup yields CDR1 SGDLS and CDR2 YYNGEE. The CDR3 protein is CASSPSGTDTQYF. The CDR3, as DNA: TGTGCCAGCAGCCCTTCAGGCACAGATACGCAGTATTTT.

This clonotype was recorded a few times. The rearrangement links TRBV13 to TRBJ2-5; D unclear. Trimming removed 5 bases from V and 1 base from J, with 11 bases in between. Germline V lookup: CDR1 PRHDT, CDR2 FYEKMQ (reference sequence). The CDR3 spans 14 residues. The CDR3 DNA is TGTGCCAGCAGCACCTCAGGTGTCCAAGAGACCCAGTACTTC. This codes for CASSTSGVQETQYF.

This clonotype was counted a few times. The rearrangement joins TRBV12-3 or TRBV12-4 to TRBJ2-2; TRBD2 matches at 7 bases. The CDR3 contains 17 residues. V was pared by 1 base and J by 3 bases, with 8 bases of the junction left unmatched. Here the CDR3 DNA reads TGTGCCAGCAGTTTAGATTGGCTAGCGGAATACACCGGGGAGCTGTTTTTT. Translated, it gives CASSLDWLAEYTGELFF.

This chain links TRBV21-1 with TRBJ2-4; the table's D call TRBD2 went unverified against the DNA. TRBV21-1 is a pseudogene locus. This CDR3 is 13 amino acids long. DNA for the CDR3: TGTGCGGGAGGCATCCGGGCCAAAAACATTCAGTACTTC. It yields the protein CAGGIRAKNIQYF.

J is TRBJ2-5 and V is TRBV4-1, with TRBD1 matching 7 bases. This CDR3 is built from 19 residues. Germline loops: CDR1 MGHRA, CDR2 YSYEKL. The ends lost 0 bases at V and 0 bases at J; junction bases unmatched: 13. DNA of the CDR3: TGCGCCAGCAGCCAAGATAGTTTCGCGACAGGGTTTTACCAAGAGACCCAGTACTTC. This translates into CASSQDSFATGFYQETQYF.

The CDR3 spells CASSYSYGTGYEQYF. Here the CDR3 DNA reads TGTGCCAGCAGTTACAGCTACGGGACGGGATACGAGCAGTACTTC. This chain uses TRBV6-5 with TRBJ2-7; D may correspond to TRBD1 or TRBD2 (5 bases each). The CDR3 contains 15 residues. CDR1 and CDR2 from the germline V gene are MNHEY and SVGAGI. Trimming took off 2 bases at V and 4 bases at J, with 15 bases between the two ends.